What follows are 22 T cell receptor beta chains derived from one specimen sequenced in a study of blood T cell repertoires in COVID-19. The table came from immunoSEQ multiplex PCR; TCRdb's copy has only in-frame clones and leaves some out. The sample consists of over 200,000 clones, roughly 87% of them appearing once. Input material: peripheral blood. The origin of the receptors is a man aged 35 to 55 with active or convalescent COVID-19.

CDR3 sequence reads: CASSLVGRGETQYF. The CDR3 DNA reads as TGCGCCAGCAGCTTGGTAGGCAGGGGGGAGACCCAGTACTTC. The rearrangement uses TRBV5-1 and TRBJ2-5; 7 bases match TRBD1. J lost 5 bases, V lost 0 bases, and 4 bases had no gene match. Germline assignment: CDR1 SGHRS and CDR2 YFSETQ. The CDR3 totals 14 residues.

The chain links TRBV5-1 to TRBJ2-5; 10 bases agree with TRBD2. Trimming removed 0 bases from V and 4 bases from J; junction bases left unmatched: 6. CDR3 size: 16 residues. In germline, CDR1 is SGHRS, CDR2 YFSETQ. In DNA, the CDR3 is TGCGCCAGCAGCTTGGCCCTAGCGGGAGTAACAGAGACCCAGTACTTC. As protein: CASSLALAGVTETQYF.

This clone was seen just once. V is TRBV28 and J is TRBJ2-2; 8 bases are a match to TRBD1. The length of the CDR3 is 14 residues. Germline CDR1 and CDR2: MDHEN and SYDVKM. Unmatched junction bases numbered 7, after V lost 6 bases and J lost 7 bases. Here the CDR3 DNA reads TGTGCCAGCAGCCTGACAGGGGTAGTCGGGGAGCTGTTTTTT. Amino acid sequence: CASSLTGVVGELFF.

CDR3 amino acids: CASSLYRAKNIQYF. In DNA form, the CDR3 reads TGTGCCAGCAGTTTATACAGGGCCAAAAACATTCAGTACTTC. The chain links TRBV28 to TRBJ2-4, with TRBD1 as a possible D gene (5 bases). Germline CDR1 is MDHEN and CDR2 is SYDVKM. With 1 base removed from V and 1 base from J, the gap between germline ends came to 5 bases. The CDR3 has 14 amino acids.

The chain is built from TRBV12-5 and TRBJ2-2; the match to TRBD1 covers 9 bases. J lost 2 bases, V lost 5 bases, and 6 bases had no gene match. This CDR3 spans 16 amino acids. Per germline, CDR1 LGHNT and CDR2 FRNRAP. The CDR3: CASGPNRGRNTGELFF. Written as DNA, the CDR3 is TGTGCTAGTGGTCCAAACAGGGGGCGAAACACCGGGGAGCTGTTTTTT.

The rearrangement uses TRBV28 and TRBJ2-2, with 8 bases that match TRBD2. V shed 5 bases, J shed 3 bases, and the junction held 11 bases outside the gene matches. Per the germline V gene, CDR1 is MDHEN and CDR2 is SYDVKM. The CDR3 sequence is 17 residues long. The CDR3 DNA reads TGTGCCAGCAGTGCCTCGGGAGCGGGGGACGACACCGGGGAGCTGTTTTTT. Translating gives CASSASGAGDDTGELFF.

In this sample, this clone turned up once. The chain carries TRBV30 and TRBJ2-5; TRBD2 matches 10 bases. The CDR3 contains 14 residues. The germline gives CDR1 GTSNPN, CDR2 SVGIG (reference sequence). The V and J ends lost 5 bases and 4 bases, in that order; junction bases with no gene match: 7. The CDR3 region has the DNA TGTGCCTGGGGACCCGGACTAGCGGTAGAGACCCAGTACTTC. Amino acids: CAWGPGLAVETQYF.

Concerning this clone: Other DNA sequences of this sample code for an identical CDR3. CDR3 nucleotide sequence: TGTGCCAGCAGCGCCCGGGACAGATCCTACGAGCAGTACTTC. This translates into CASSARDRSYEQYF. The rearrangement uses TRBV7-9 and TRBJ2-7; TRBD1 aligns across 7 bases. The junction had 5 bases not matched to a gene; V was cut back by 5 bases and J by 1 base. Germline lookup yields CDR1 SEHNR and CDR2 FQNEAQ (reference sequence). This CDR3 region has 14 residues.

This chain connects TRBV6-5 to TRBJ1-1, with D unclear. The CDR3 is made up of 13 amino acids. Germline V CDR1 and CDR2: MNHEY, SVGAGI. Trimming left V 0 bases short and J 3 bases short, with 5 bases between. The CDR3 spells CASSYSRDTEAFF. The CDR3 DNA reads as TGTGCCAGCAGTTACTCGAGGGACACTGAAGCTTTCTTT.

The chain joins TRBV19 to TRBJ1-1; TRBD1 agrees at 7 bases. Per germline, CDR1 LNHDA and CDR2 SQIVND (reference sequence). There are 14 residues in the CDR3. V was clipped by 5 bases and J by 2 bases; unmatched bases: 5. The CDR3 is CASSHGTANTEAFF. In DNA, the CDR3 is TGTGCCAGTAGTCACGGGACAGCAAACACTGAAGCTTTCTTT. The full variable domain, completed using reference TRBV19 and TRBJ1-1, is DGGITQSPKYLFRKEGQNVTLSCEQNLNHDAMYWYRQDPGQGLRLIYYSQIVNDFQKGDIAEGYSVSREKKESFPLTVTSAQKNPTAFYLCASSHGTANTEAFFGQGTRLTVV.

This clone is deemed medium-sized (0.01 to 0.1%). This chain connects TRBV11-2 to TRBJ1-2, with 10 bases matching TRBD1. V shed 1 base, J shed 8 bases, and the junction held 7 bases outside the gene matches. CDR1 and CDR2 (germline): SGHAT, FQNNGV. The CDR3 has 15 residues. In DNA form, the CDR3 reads TGTGCCAGCAGCTTAGGGGTGACAGGGGGCGCCGGCTACACCTTC. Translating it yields CASSLGVTGGAGYTF.

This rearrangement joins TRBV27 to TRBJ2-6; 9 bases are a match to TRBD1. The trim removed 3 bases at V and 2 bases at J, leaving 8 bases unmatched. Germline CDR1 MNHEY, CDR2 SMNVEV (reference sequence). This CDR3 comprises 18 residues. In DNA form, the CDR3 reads TGTGCCAGCAGTTTGATCACAGGGGGCACTGCTGGGGCCAACGTCCTGACTTTC. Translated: CASSLITGGTAGANVLTF.

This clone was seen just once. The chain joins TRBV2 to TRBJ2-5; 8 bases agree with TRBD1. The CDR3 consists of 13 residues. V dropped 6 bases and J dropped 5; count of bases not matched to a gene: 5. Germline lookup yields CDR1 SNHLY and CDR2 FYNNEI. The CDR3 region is CASSGQGAETQYF. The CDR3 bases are TGTGCCAGCAGCGGACAGGGCGCCGAGACCCAGTACTTC. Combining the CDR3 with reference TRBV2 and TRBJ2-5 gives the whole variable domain EPEVTQTPSHQVTQMGQEVILRCVPISNHLYFYWYRQILGQKVEFLVSFYNNEISEKSEIFDDQFSVERPDGSNFTLKIRSTKLEDSAMYFCASSGQGAETQYFGPGTRLLVL.

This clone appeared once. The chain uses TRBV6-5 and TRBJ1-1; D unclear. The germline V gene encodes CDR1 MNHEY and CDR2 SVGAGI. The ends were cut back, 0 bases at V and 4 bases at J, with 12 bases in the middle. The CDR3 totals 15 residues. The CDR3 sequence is CASSYSPGKSTEAFF. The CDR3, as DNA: TGTGCCAGCAGTTACTCCCCGGGGAAGAGCACTGAAGCTTTCTTT.

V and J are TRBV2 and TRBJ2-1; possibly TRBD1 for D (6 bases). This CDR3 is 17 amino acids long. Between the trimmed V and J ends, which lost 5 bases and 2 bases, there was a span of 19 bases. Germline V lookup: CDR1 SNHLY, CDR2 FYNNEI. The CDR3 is CASSYSGQTLTYNEQFF. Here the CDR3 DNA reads TGTGCCAGCAGTTATTCCGGACAGACGCTAACCTACAATGAGCAGTTCTTC.

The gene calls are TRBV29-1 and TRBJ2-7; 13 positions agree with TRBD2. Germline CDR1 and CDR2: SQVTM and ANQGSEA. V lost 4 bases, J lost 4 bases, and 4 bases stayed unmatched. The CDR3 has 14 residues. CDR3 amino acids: CSVAGLAGRYEQYF. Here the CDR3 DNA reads TGCAGCGTTGCGGGACTAGCGGGAAGATACGAGCAGTACTTC.

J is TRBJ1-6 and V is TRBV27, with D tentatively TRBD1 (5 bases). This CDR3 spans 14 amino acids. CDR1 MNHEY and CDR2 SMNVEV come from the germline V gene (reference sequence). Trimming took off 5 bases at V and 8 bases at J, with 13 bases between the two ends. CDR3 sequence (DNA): TGTGCCAGCAGTGTAGGGACGGGAGATTCACCCCTCCACTTT. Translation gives CASSVGTGDSPLHF.

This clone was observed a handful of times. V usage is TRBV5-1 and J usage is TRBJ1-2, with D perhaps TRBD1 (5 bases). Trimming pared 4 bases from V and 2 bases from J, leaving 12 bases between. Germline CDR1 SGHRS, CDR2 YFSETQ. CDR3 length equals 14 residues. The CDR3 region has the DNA TGCGCCAGCAGCCGGGACTTCCAGAACTATGGCTACACCTTC. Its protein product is CASSRDFQNYGYTF.

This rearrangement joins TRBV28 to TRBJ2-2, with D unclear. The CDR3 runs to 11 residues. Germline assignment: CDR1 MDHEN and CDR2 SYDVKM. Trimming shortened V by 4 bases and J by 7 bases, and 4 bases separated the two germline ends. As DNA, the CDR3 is TGTGCCAGCAGTTCTTTCGGGGAGCTGTTTTTT. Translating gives CASSSFGELFF.

The CDR3 sequence: CASSLAGQGSSPLHF. In DNA, the CDR3 is TGTGCCAGCAGCTTAGCGGGACAGGGGAGTTCACCCCTCCACTTT. The rearrangement uses TRBV7-6 and TRBJ1-6; the match to TRBD1 covers 10 bases. The CDR3 extends over 15 amino acids. Germline V gives CDR1 SGHVS, CDR2 FNYEAQ. The trim removed 0 bases at V and 9 bases at J, leaving 2 bases unmatched.

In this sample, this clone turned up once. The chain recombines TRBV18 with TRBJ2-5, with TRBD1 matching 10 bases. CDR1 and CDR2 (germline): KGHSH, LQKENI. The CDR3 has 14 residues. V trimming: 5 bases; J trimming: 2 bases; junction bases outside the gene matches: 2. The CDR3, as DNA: TGTGCCAGCTCAATGGACAGGGGGCAAGAGACCCAGTACTTC. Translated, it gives CASSMDRGQETQYF.

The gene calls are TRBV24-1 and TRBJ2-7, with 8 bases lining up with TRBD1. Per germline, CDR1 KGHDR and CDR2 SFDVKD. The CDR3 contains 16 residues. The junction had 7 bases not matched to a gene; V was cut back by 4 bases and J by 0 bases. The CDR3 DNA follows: TGTGCCACCAGTGACCCAGGACAGGGAAGCTCCTACGAGCAGTACTTC. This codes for CATSDPGQGSSYEQYF.